This TCR beta chain emerged from a study of cytomegalovirus exposure and HLA in healthy donors (dated by TCRdb to about 2017). In terms of the full investigation: An earlier analysis of roughly 500 of the donors reported 250 to 300 Gb of sequence data and 117 million unique TCR beta sequences from some 180 million T cells. A later analysis re-analyzed previously published TCR beta repertoires from several hundred donors and added high-resolution HLA genotyping to study TCR occurrence patterns. Four or five DR-DQ haplotypes were handled as single units for association and clustering because linkage in the cohort was strong. The T cell repertoires of some 670 subjects were profiled by immunosequencing and related to cytomegalovirus serostatus. Among the roughly 400 genotyped donors, approximately 82% belonged to the genetic ancestry cluster associated with self-reported Caucasian donors. An earlier analysis of some 500 of the donors applied high-throughput TCR beta sequencing to assess whether each TCR beta V gene segment acted as functional or pseudogenic. To predict cytomegalovirus infection status, the study brought together high-throughput TCR immunosequencing, statistical association of individual TCRs with disease status, and machine learning. Every discovery cohort repertoire had been produced on one sequencing platform. Typing coverage differed by locus: A, B, C, DRB1 and DQB1 were typed in about 629-640 donors, DQA1 in about 510, DPA1 in 600 to 610, and DPB1 in 472. Donor age, sex, ethnicity and CMV serostatus were compiled alongside the repertoire data. Across approximately 420 genotyped donors of the cohort, an average of about 240,000 unique TCR beta nucleotide sequences per donor were sequenced, and roughly 20% of those sequences were non-productive. A later genetic analysis took genome-wide SNP genotypes for about 55% of the roughly 700 donors and used that subset as a discovery cohort. HLA typing included class I and class II loci at four-digit resolution. The later analysis used no new phenotypic data to find candidate immune exposures, relying instead on TCR beta sequences and their occurrence across donors. The study was designed to test whether signatures of past pathogen exposure could be identified by cataloging public T cell receptors. Besides the first cohort of about 730 subjects, a separate validation cohort made up of roughly 120 different subjects was used. An early release covering over 500 HLA-typed donors comprised approximately 290 gigabases of sequencing data and around 80 million unique TCR sequences. Overall results and qualifications from the work: Seventeen rarely observed V segments, including chromosome 9 orphons, were excluded from the earlier analysis of several hundred of the donors because counts were too low. CMV serostatus was the only immune exposure information available for the cohort. Some IMGT-functional V segments, including TRBV6-2 and TRBV6-3, could not be told apart with the 87-base-pair reads, so those segments were excluded. A few of the identified cytomegalovirus-associated TCR beta chains were confirmed in vitro to be specific for cytomegalovirus antigens. In a later analysis, HLA-associated TCR beta chains showed more clonal expansion and lower generation probabilities than non-associated chains that were equally common. In a later analysis, TCR association rates were found to vary across HLA loci, with the most associated TCRs seen for DRB1 alleles and the fewest for HLA-C alleles. In a later genetic analysis, fewer N-insertions in productive TCRs were reported among donors in an Asian-associated ancestry cluster than the roughly 640-donor mean. Specific HLA alleles were associated with 15,000 to 20,000 TCR beta sequences at a false discovery rate of 0.05 in a later analysis. While some public TCRs were present in many individuals, most TCR sequences turned up only very rarely across donors. Most CMV-associated TCR beta chains appeared to be HLA-restricted in a later analysis, and the HLA associations seemed to be driven largely by CMV exposure. Because some donors lacked HLA typing at each locus, the association tests relied only on the typed subset. The cohort was sequenced for TCR beta chains only, and without alpha or paired-chain data the features that could be detected were limited. An association between a missense DCLRE1C variant and V-gene and J-gene trimming of TCR beta chains was found in a later genetic analysis and replicated in an independent cohort. Roughly uniform sequencing depth across donors was assumed in presence/absence analyses, although this assumption may not hold. Several of the top co-occurrence clusters appeared to be linked to parvovirus B19, influenza, CMV and Epstein-Barr virus, according to a later analysis. Assigning TCR associations to individual alleles was difficult when HLA alleles, especially DR and DQ, strongly co-occurred. A total of around 150 TCR beta chains were listed by the study as associated with cytomegalovirus. A further reported finding was that TCR beta sequences accurately predicted the HLA-A and HLA-B alleles for most subjects in the first cohort. The sequencing pipeline was judged likely to have produced a cluster of highly shared sequence variants as a technical artifact. An earlier analysis of approximately 540 of the donors showed that most TCR beta V segments appeared in productive rearrangements either about 90% or about 30% of the time, which broadly matched IMGT annotations. Correlated functional status among segregating V segments might be attributable to linkage disequilibrium, but an unknown experimental factor could not be ruled out. The classifier was reported to diagnose cytomegalovirus status with high specificity and sensitivity in both the original cohort and the validation cohort. It was suggested by the authors that the approach could potentially be generalized to other disease states and immunological phenotypes.

At the junction V is shortened by 5 bases and J by 10 bases; bases outside the gene matches: 8. The germline V gene supplies CDR1 KGHSH and CDR2 LQKENI. From the cysteine up to the phenylalanine, the CDR3 has a length of 13 residues. Only the CDR3 region is kept as DNA, spanning 39 bases read in frame from base 1. In regard to this clone: Its antigen is not yet known. Base qualities are not provided; no much larger clone lies one nucleotide away. Other DNA sequences from this sample encode an identical CDR3 as well.

To prepare the library, the immunoSEQ multiplex PCR assay was applied. For the multiplex PCR, a mixture combining 60 forward primers for TCR Vbeta segments and 13 reverse primers for TCR Jbeta segments was used. A multiplex PCR assay on genomic DNA amplified the CDR3 region of rearranged TCR beta genes. The amplified TCR beta libraries were sequenced on the Illumina HiSeq System as 87-base-pair reads. As for the original processing: Across the 600 to 700 repertoires, a later analysis counted approximately 75 million unique TCR beta chains, roughly 11 million of which were shared by at least two donors. A nearest-neighbor algorithm error-corrected the raw reads and collapsed the reads into unique sequences, merging closely related sequences to remove PCR and sequencing errors. Alignment of CDR3 sequences to IMGT reference sequences was used to assign V, D and J gene segments. For a sequence to be retained, a match of at least six nucleotides was required to both a V gene segment and a J gene segment. Rearrangements were called productive when the CDR3 lacked stop codons and stayed in frame with V and J; all others were non-productive. Following IMGT convention, CDR3 was defined as the stretch from the second conserved V-encoded cysteine up to the conserved J-encoded phenylalanine. Sequences without an unambiguous match to a single V gene segment were excluded from the earlier analysis of 450 to 750 of the donors. In an earlier analysis of almost 600 of the donors, a V segment was called functional when productive rearrangements were above 56.7%, and segregating when the standard deviation between donors exceeded 5%. A statistical classification framework was built to diagnose cytomegalovirus status from the catalog of TCR beta chain sequences. In a later analysis, TCR nucleotide sequences were compared against IMGT/GENE-DB human TR gene sequences so that V and J genes could be assigned. Using the TCRdist pipeline, a later analysis assigned CDR3 sequences along with most-parsimonious VDJ recombination scenarios. A later analysis defined each TCR beta chain by its CDR3 amino acid sequence plus V-gene family, and excluded reads lacking a unique V-gene family. As a way to deal with suspected cross-contamination and a sequencing artifact, a later analysis dropped approximately 590 nucleotide sequences that were highly shared and had low generation probability. In a later analysis, a clonal expansion index was calculated for each public chain from normalized within-repertoire ranks of inferred template counts. Generation probabilities in a later analysis came from a VDJ recombination model fitted to out-of-frame rearrangements, and those results were checked against IGoR. Hypergeometric tests were used in a later analysis to score TCR-TCR, TCR-HLA and TCR-CMV co-occurrence, with a repertoire-size bias correction applied to the TCR pairs. To estimate false discovery rates, a later analysis permuted the HLA or CMV assignments 20 times. In a later analysis, co-occurring TCRs were grouped using DBSCAN, and TCRdist sequence similarity was added for clustering within HLA-allele-positive subsets. Repertoires with fewer than 30,000 or more than 120,000 public chains were left out of co-occurrence clustering, as were roughly five repertoires with anomalous nucleotide sharing. What TCRdb holds here is the immuneACCESS table cut down to in-frame rearrangements. Part of the clones is not present; checked against another copy, under half of the missing clones reflect an unresolved V gene, and the others are unexplained. From that table come the V and J calls and clone size; the DNA was used to work out D and trimming. This sample has tens of thousands of clones in its table, and roughly four fifths of those were observed once. Of the sample, roughly 3.5% falls within the top ten clones.

In total, just over 650 healthy bone marrow donors made up the cohort. Cohort members were all nominally healthy when sampled, although unrecorded immune exposures were likely present. The donor tested CMV seropositive, placing the donor among the 289 seropositive members of the cohort. A peripheral blood sample was collected from each donor, and TCR beta sequencing was performed on peripheral blood mononuclear cells. Genomic DNA was extracted from the blood cell samples with the Qiagen DNeasy Blood Extraction Kit. This clonotype was obtained from a man aged 30 to 45 in good health and CMV-seropositive. Recombination connected TRBV18 to TRBJ2-3, with TRBD2 identical over 8 junction bases. Sequenced material: PBMCs. For the CDR3, the sequence is CASSTRTSYAQYF. Here is the DNA: TGTGCCAGCTCAACACGGACTAGCTACGCGCAGTATTTT. Here the CDR3 is joined to the reference TRBV18 and TRBJ2-3 genes, and the full variable domain is: NAGVMQNPRHLVRRRGQEARLRCSPMKGHSHVYWYRQLPEEGLKFMVYLQKENIIDESGMPKERFSAEFPKEGPSILRIQQVVRGDSAAYFCASSTRTSYAQYFGPGTRLTVL.